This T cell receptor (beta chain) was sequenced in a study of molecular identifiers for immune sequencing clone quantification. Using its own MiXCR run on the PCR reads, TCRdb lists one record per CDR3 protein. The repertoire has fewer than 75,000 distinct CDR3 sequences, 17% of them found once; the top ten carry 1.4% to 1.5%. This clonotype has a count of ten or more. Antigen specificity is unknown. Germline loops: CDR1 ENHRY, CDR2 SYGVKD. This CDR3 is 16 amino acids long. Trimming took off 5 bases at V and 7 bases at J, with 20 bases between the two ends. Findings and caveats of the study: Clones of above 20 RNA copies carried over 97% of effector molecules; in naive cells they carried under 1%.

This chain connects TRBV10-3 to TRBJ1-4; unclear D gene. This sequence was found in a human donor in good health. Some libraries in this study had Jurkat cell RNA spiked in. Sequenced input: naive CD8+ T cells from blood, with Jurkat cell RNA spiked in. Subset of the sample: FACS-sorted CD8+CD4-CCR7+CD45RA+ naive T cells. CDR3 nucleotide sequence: TGTGCCATCAGTAACGCGCTTGGGGAGGAGGGTGAAAAACTGTTTTTT. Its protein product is CAISNALGEEGEKLFF.